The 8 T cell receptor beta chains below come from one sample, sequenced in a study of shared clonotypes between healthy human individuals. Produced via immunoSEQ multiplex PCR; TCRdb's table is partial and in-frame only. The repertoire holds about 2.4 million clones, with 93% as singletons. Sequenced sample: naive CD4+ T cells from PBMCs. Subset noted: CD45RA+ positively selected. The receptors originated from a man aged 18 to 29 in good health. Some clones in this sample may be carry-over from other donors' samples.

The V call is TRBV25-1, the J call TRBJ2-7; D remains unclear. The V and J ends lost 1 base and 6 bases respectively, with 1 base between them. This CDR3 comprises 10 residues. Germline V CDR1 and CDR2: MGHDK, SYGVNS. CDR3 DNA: TGTGCCAGCAGTGAATGCGAGCAGTACTTC. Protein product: CASSECEQYF.

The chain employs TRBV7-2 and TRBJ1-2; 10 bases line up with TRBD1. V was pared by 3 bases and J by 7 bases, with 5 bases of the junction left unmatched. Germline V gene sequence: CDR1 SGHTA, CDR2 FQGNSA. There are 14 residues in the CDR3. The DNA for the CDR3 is TGTGCCAGCAGCTTGGAGACAGGGGGCAGTGGCTACACCTTC. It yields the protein CASSLETGGSGYTF.

This chain's CDR3 is CASSLGTGNSNQPQHF. CDR3 DNA: TGTGCCAGCAGCTTAGGGACGGGAAATAGCAATCAGCCCCAGCATTTT. The rearrangement links TRBV7-9 to TRBJ1-5; no definite D call. The CDR3 runs to 16 residues. V lost 1 base, J lost 0 bases, and 10 bases lay in between. CDR1 and CDR2 from the germline V gene are SEHNR and FQNEAQ (reference sequence).

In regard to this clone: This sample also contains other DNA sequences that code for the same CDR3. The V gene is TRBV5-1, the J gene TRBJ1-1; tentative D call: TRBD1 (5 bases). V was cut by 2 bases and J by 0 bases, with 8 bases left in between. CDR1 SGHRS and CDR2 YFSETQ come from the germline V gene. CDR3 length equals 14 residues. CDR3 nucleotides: TGCGCCAGCAGCTTCTCAGGGATGAACACTGAAGCTTTCTTT. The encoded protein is CASSFSGMNTEAFF.

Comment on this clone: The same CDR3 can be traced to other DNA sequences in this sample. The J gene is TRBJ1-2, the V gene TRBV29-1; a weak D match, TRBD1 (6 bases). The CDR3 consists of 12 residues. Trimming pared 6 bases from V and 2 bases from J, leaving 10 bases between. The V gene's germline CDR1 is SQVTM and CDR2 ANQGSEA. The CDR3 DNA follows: TGCAGCGTAGAAACAGGGAACTATGGCTACACCTTC. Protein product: CSVETGNYGYTF.

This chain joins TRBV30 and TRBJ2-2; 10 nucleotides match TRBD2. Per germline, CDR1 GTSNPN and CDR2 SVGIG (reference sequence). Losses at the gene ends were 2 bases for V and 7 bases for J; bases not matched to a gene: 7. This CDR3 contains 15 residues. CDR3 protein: CAWSPSGRAHGELFF. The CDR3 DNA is TGTGCCTGGAGTCCCAGCGGGAGGGCCCACGGGGAGCTGTTTTTT.

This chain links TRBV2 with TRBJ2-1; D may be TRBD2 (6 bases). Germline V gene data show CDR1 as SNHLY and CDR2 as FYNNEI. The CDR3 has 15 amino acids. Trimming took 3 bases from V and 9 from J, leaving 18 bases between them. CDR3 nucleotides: TGTGCCAGCAGTGACCTCGGGAGCTCCCTTAGTGAGCAGTTCTTC. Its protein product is CASSDLGSSLSEQFF.

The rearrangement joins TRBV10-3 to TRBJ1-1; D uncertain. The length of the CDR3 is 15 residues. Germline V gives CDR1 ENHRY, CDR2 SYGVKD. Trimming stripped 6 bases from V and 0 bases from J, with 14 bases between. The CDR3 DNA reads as TGTGCCATCAGCTCTGGAGTCAGCATGAACACTGAAGCTTTCTTT. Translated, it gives CAISSGVSMNTEAFF.